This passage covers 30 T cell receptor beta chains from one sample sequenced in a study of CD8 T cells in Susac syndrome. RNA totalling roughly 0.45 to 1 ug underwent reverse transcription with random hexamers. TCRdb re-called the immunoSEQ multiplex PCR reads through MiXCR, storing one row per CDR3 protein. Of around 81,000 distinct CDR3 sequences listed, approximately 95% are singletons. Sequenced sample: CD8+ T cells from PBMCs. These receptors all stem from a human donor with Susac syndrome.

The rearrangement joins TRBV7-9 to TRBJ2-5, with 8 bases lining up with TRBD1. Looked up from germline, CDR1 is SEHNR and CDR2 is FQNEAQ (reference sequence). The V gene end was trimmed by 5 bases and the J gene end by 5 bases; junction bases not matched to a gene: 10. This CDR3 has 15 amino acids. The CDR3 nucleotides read TGTGCCAGCAGCCCGCAGGGACAGGCTAAGGAGACCCAGTACTTC. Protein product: CASSPQGQAKETQYF.

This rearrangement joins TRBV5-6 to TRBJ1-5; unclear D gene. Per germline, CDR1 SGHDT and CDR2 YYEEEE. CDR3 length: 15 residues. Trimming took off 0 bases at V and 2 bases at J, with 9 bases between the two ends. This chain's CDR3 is CASSLGGFGNQPQHF. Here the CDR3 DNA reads TGTGCCAGCAGCTTGGGAGGCTTTGGCAATCAGCCCCAGCATTTT. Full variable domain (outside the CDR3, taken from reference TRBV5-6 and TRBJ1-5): DAGVTQSPTHLIKTRGQQVTLRCSPKSGHDTVSWYQQALGQGPQFIFQYYEEEERQRGNFPDRFSGHQFPNYSSELNVNALLLGDSALYLCASSLGGFGNQPQHFGDGTRLSIL.

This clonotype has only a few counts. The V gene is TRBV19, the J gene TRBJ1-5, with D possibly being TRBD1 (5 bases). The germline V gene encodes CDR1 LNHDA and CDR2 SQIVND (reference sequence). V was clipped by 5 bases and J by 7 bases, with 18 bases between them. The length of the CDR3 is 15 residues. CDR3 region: CASSERWEPGQPQHF. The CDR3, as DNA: TGTGCCAGTAGTGAACGGTGGGAGCCAGGGCAGCCCCAGCATTTT.

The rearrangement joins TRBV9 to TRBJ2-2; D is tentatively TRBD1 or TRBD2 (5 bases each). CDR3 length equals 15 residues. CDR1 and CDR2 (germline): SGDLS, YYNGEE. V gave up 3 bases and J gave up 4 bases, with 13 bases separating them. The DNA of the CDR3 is TGTGCCAGCAGCGACACCGGGGCCCTCACCGGGGAGCTGTTTTTT. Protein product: CASSDTGALTGELFF.

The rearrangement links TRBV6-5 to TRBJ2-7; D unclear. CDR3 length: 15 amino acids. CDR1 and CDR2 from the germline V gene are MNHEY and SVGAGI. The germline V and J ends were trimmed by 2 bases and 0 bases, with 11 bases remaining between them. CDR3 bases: TGTGCCAGCAGTTACAATAGGGTTAGCTCCTACGAGCAGTACTTC. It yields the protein CASSYNRVSSYEQYF.

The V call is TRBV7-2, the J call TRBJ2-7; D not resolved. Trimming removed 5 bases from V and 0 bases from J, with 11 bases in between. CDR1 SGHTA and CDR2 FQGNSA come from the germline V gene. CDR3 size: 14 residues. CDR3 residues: CASSPLQSSYEQYF. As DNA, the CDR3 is TGTGCCAGCAGCCCTCTCCAGAGCTCCTACGAGCAGTACTTC.

CDR3 nucleotide sequence: TGTGCCAGCAGTTTCTTGGGCCCCTCTAATGAGCAGTTCTTC. This encodes CASSFLGPSNEQFF. The V call is TRBV27, the J call TRBJ2-1; D unclear. Trimming pared 3 bases from V and 7 bases from J, leaving 13 bases between. Looked up from germline, CDR1 is MNHEY and CDR2 is SMNVEV (reference sequence). There are 14 residues in the CDR3.

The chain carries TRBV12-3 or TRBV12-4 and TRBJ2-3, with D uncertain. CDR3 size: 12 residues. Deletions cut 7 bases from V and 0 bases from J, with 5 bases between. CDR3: CASTASTDTQYF. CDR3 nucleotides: TGTGCCAGCACTGCTAGCACAGATACGCAGTATTTT.

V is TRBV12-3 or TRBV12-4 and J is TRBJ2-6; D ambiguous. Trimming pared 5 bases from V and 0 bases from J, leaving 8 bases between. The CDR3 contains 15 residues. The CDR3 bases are TGTGCCAGCAGTCCTCGGTACTCTGGGGCCAACGTCCTGACTTTC. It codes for CASSPRYSGANVLTF.

The DNA for the CDR3 is TGTGCCAGCAGCCAAGTCGTATCAGCTAACTATGGCTACACCTTC. Its translation is CASSQVVSANYGYTF. The rearrangement joins TRBV3-1 to TRBJ1-2; D is undetermined. With 1 base removed from V and 0 bases from J, the gap between germline ends came to 9 bases. The CDR3 covers 15 residues. Germline assignment: CDR1 LGHDT and CDR2 YNNKEL (reference sequence).

The CDR3 DNA follows: TGTGCCAGTAGTATCGGGACACCCTATGGCTACACCTTC. Its protein product is CASSIGTPYGYTF. The rearrangement joins TRBV19 to TRBJ1-2; tentative D call: TRBD1 (6 bases). CDR1 is LNHDA, CDR2 SQIVND, per germline (reference sequence). The CDR3 extends over 13 amino acids. Deletions cut 3 bases from V and 4 bases from J, with 9 bases between.

In nucleotides, the CDR3 is TGTGCCAGTAGTCCGTATCAGGGGGCGGGAGCCTACAATGAGCAGTTCTTC. This gives the protein CASSPYQGAGAYNEQFF. The chain uses TRBV19 and TRBJ2-1, with a possible D match to TRBD1 (8 bases). This CDR3 is built from 17 residues. Looked up from germline, CDR1 is LNHDA and CDR2 is SQIVND (reference sequence). Trimming took off 5 bases at V and 2 bases at J, with 19 bases between the two ends.

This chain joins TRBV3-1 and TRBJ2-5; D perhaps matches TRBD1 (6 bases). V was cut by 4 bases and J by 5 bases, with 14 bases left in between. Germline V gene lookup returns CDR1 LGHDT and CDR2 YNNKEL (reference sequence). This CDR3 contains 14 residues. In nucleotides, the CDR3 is TGTGCCAGCAGCCTTCAGGGGAGAGGGGAGACCCAGTACTTC. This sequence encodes CASSLQGRGETQYF.

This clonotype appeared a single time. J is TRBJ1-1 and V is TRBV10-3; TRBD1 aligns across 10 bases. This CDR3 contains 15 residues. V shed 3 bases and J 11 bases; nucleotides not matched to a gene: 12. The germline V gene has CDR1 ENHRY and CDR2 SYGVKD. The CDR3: CAISDPRQGAEWAFF. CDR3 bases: TGTGCCATCAGTGACCCCCGACAGGGGGCTGAGTGGGCTTTCTTT.

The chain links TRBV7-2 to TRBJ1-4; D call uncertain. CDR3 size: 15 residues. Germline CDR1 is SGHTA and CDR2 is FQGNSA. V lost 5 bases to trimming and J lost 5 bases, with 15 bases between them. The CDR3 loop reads CASSPAPAQNEKLFF. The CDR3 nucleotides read TGTGCCAGCAGCCCCGCGCCAGCGCAAAATGAAAAACTGTTTTTT. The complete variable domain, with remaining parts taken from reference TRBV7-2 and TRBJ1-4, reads GAGVSQSPSNKVTEKGKDVELRCDPISGHTALYWYRQSLGQGLEFLIYFQGNSAPDKSGLPSDRFSAERTGGSVSTLTIQRTQQEDSAVYLCASSPAPAQNEKLFFGSGTQLSVL.

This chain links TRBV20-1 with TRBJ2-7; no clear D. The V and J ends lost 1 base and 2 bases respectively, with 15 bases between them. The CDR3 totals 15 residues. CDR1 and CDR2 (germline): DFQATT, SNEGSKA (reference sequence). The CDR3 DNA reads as TGCAGTGCTAGAGCCTATTCAAACCTGCCCTACGAGCAGTACTTC. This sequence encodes CSARAYSNLPYEQYF.

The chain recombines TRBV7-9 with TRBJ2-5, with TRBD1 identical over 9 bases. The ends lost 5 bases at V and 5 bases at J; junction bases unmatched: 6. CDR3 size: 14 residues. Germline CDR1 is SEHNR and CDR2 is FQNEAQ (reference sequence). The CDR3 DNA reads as TGTGCCAGCAGCGTGGACAGGGGTGACGAGACCCAGTACTTC. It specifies CASSVDRGDETQYF.

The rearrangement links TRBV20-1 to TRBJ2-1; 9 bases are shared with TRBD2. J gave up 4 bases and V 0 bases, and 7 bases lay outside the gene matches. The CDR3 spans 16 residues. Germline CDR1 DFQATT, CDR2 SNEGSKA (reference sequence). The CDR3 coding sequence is TGCAGTGCTAGAGAGTGGCGGGAGGGGGTTTACAATGAGCAGTTCTTC. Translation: CSAREWREGVYNEQFF.

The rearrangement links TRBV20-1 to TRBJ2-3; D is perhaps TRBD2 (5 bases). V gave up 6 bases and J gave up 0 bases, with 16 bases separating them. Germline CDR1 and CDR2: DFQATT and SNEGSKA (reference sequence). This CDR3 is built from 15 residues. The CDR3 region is CSALRLDFSTDTQYF. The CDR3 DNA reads TGCAGTGCCCTCCGGCTGGACTTTAGCACAGATACGCAGTATTTT.

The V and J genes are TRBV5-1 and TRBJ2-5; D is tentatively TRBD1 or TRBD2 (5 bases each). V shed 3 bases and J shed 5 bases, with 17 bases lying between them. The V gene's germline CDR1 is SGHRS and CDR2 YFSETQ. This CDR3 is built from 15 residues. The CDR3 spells CASSWGFFGQETQYF. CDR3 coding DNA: TGCGCCAGCAGCTGGGGGTTTTTTGGGCAGGAGACCCAGTACTTC.

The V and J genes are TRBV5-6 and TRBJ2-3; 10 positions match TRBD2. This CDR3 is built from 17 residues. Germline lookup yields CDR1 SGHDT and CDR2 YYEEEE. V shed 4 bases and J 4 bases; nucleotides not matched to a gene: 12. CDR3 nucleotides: TGTGCCAGCAGCCCTGTAGCACCAGCGGGAGGGGCAGATACGCAGTATTTT. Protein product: CASSPVAPAGGADTQYF.

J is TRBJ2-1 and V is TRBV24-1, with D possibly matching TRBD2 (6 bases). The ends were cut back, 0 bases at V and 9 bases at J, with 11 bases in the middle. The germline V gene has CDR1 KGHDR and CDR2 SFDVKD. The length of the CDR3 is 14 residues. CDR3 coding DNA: TGTGCCACCAGTGATTTGGGGCTAGCGAGTGAGCAGTTCTTC. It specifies CATSDLGLASEQFF.

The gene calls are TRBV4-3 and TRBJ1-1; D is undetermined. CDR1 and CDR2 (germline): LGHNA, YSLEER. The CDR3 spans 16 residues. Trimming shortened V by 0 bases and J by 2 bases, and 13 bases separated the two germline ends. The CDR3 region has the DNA TGCGCCAGCAGCCAAGATCTGTTGGCCCTTAACACTGAAGCTTTCTTT. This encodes CASSQDLLALNTEAFF.

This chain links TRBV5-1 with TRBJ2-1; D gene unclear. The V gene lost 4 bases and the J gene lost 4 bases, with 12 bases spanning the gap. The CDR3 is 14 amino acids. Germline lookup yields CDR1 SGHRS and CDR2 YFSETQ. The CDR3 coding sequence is TGCGCCAGCAGCCCCACCGGCTCTTACAATGAGCAGTTCTTC. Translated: CASSPTGSYNEQFF.

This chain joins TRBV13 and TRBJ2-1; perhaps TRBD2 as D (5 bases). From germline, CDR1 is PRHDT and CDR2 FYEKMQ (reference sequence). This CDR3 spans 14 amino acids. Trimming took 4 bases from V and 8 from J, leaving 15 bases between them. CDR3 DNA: TGTGCCAGCAGCTGGCGAGGGAGAACGGATGAGCAGTTCTTC. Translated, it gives CASSWRGRTDEQFF. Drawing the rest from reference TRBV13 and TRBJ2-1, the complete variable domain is AAGVIQSPRHLIKEKRETATLKCYPIPRHDTVYWYQQGPGQDPQFLISFYEKMQSDKGSIPDRFSAQQFSDYHSELNMSSLELGDSALYFCASSWRGRTDEQFFGPGTRLTVL.

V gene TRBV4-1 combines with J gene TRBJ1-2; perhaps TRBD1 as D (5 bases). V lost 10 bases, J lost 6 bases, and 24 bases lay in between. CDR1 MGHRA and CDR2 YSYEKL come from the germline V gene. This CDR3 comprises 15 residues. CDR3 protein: CATHIPQASYDGYTF. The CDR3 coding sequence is TGCGCCACCCACATTCCACAGGCGTCGTACGATGGCTACACCTTC.

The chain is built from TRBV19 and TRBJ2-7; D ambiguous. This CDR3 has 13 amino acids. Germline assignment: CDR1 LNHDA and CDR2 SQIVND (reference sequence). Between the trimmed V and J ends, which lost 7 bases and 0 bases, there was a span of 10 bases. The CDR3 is CASMAAFSYEQYF. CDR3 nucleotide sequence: TGTGCCAGTATGGCAGCCTTCTCCTACGAGCAGTACTTC. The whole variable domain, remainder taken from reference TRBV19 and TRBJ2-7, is DGGITQSPKYLFRKEGQNVTLSCEQNLNHDAMYWYRQDPGQGLRLIYYSQIVNDFQKGDIAEGYSVSREKKESFPLTVTSAQKNPTAFYLCASMAAFSYEQYFGPGTRLTVT.

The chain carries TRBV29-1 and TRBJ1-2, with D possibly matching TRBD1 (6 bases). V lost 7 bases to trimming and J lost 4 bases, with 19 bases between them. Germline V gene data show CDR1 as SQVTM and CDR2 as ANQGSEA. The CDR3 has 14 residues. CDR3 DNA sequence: TGCAGCGCCCGGACAGAGTTGGACCTCTATGGCTACACCTTC. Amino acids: CSARTELDLYGYTF.

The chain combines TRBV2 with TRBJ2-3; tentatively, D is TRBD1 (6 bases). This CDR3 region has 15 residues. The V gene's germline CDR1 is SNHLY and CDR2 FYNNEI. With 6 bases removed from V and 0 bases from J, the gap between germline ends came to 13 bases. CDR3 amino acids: CASSPRDTSTDTQYF. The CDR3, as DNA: TGTGCCAGCAGCCCGAGGGACACTAGCACAGATACGCAGTATTTT.

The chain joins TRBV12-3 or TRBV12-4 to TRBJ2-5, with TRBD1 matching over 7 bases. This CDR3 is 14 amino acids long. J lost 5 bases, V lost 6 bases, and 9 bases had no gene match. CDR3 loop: CASRKDRLFETQYF. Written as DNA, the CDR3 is TGTGCCAGCAGAAAGGACAGGCTTTTCGAGACCCAGTACTTC.